These 22 T cell receptor beta chains originate from one sample sequenced in a study of shared clonotypes between healthy human individuals. Some clones are missing from TCRdb's copy, which holds only in-frame ones; the method was immunoSEQ multiplex PCR. The sample has about 960,000 clones; over 75% are singletons. The sample consisted of memory CD4+ T cells sorted from blood. The sample's subset: CD45RA-negative fraction. These TCRs come from a man aged 18 to 35 in good health.

This clone was counted many times. The gene calls are TRBV4-1 and TRBJ1-6, with D hard to call. The germline CDR1 and CDR2 sequences are MGHRA and YSYEKL. Trimming took 1 base from V and 7 from J, leaving 11 bases between them. This CDR3 contains 15 residues. The CDR3 region is CASSQVQEANSPLHF. CDR3 nucleotide sequence: TGCGCCAGCAGCCAAGTTCAGGAGGCAAATTCACCCCTCCACTTT.

The chain combines TRBV27 with TRBJ2-7; 8 nucleotides match TRBD2. The CDR3 consists of 14 residues. Germline CDR1 and CDR2: MNHEY and SMNVEV (reference sequence). J was trimmed by 3 bases and V by 3 bases; bases with no gene match: 4. The CDR3 sequence: CASSFLAGLYEQYF. CDR3 sequence (DNA): TGTGCCAGCAGTTTCCTAGCGGGTCTCTACGAGCAGTACTTC.

The chain links TRBV4-1 to TRBJ2-7; a weak D match, TRBD1 (5 bases). This CDR3 contains 15 residues. Germline V gene lookup returns CDR1 MGHRA and CDR2 YSYEKL. V shed 1 base and J shed 2 bases, with 12 bases lying between them. The CDR3 here is CASSQVGPGPYEQYF. CDR3 coding DNA: TGCGCCAGCAGCCAAGTTGGTCCAGGGCCCTACGAGCAGTACTTC.

The rearrangement uses TRBV7-2 and TRBJ2-5, with 8 bases aligning to TRBD1. The junction had 8 bases not matched to a gene; V was cut back by 3 bases and J by 2 bases. Germline CDR1 and CDR2: SGHTA and FQGNSA. CDR3 length: 16 amino acids. The CDR3 region is CASSLVLNRGQETQYF. The CDR3 DNA follows: TGTGCCAGCAGCTTGGTTTTAAACAGGGGGCAAGAGACCCAGTACTTC.

This sequence joins TRBV5-1 and TRBJ2-3, with D perhaps matching TRBD2 (5 bases). This CDR3 region has 12 residues. Between the trimmed V and J ends, which lost 3 bases and 12 bases, there was a span of 14 bases. The germline V gene has CDR1 SGHRS and CDR2 YFSETQ. The CDR3 DNA sequence: TGCGCCAGCAGCTCGGAGGCCCCACGTCAGTATTTT. Translating it yields CASSSEAPRQYF.

This clone appeared once. The chain carries TRBV7-6 and TRBJ2-3; TRBD1 aligns across 9 bases. CDR1 is SGHVS and CDR2 is FNYEAQ in the germline V gene. The CDR3 loop spans 14 amino acids. Unmatched junction bases numbered 2, after V lost 3 bases and J lost 4 bases. CDR3 in DNA: TGTGCCAGCAGCTTTGGACAGGGGCCAGATACGCAGTATTTT. Protein sequence: CASSFGQGPDTQYF.

The chain employs TRBV11-3 and TRBJ2-2; the D gene could be TRBD1 or TRBD2 (5 bases each). Germline assignment: CDR1 SGHNT and CDR2 YENEEA. V was pared by 0 bases and J by 1 base, with 12 bases between. The CDR3 runs 17 residues. CDR3 DNA: TGTGCCAGCAGCTTAGATCTCGGGACGGGGAACACCGGGGAGCTGTTTTTT. Translating it yields CASSLDLGTGNTGELFF.

This clone has only one observation. This sequence joins TRBV19 and TRBJ2-1; no reliable D call. Germline V gene lookup returns CDR1 LNHDA and CDR2 SQIVND (reference sequence). V gave up 4 bases and J gave up 13 bases, with 17 bases separating them. There are 13 residues in the CDR3. The CDR3 sequence: CASSTSRLFGQFF. The DNA of the CDR3 is TGTGCCAGTAGTACCTCTCGACTGTTCGGTCAGTTCTTC.

The rearrangement joins TRBV10-1 to TRBJ2-7, with D maybe TRBD2 (5 bases). CDR1 WNHNN and CDR2 SYGVQD come from the germline V gene (reference sequence). The CDR3 sequence is 12 residues long. The V and J ends lost 11 bases and 4 bases respectively, with 15 bases between them. CDR3 region: CAGGLTVYEQYF. CDR3 DNA sequence: TGCGCCGGTGGACTGACTGTATACGAGCAGTACTTC.

This rearrangement joins TRBV2 to TRBJ1-2; D possibly corresponds to TRBD1 (5 bases). The germline V gene has CDR1 SNHLY and CDR2 FYNNEI. This CDR3 has 17 residues. The germline V and J ends were trimmed by 4 bases and 1 base, with 19 bases remaining between them. DNA for the CDR3: TGTGCCAGCAGTGTGGGCCCAGGGACCGAGAATAACTATGGCTACACCTTC. As protein: CASSVGPGTENNYGYTF.

This clone was counted only a few times. The rearrangement joins TRBV5-1 to TRBJ1-4; TRBD1 matches at 9 bases. CDR3 length equals 15 residues. V trimming: 5 bases; J trimming: 6 bases; junction bases outside the gene matches: 8. Germline loops: CDR1 SGHRS, CDR2 YFSETQ. CDR3 in amino acids: CASRNPGQGYEKLFF. In DNA form, the CDR3 reads TGCGCCAGCAGAAACCCCGGACAGGGGTATGAAAAACTGTTTTTT.

The gene calls are TRBV28 and TRBJ2-7; a possible D gene is TRBD2 (5 bases). CDR3 length equals 15 residues. Between the trimmed V and J ends, which lost 7 bases and 3 bases, there was a span of 19 bases. The germline CDR1 and CDR2 sequences are MDHEN and SYDVKM. The CDR3 DNA reads as TGTGCCAGCACCCCCCTGGGGAGTAAGGGCTACGAGCAGTACTTC. Protein sequence: CASTPLGSKGYEQYF.

The chain couples TRBV11-3 to TRBJ2-3; D is unresolved. The length of the CDR3 is 14 residues. Germline V gene sequence: CDR1 SGHNT, CDR2 YENEEA. V lost 4 bases and J 1 base, leaving 9 bases between the germline ends. CDR3 nucleotide sequence: TGTGCCAGCAGCTCCTTGGGCGGCACAGATACGCAGTATTTT. It encodes CASSSLGGTDTQYF.

V and J are TRBV11-2 and TRBJ1-5; TRBD1 is a possible D gene (5 bases). CDR1 SGHAT and CDR2 FQNNGV come from the germline V gene. The length of the CDR3 is 12 residues. The germline V and J ends were trimmed by 8 bases and 2 bases, with 7 bases remaining between them. This CDR3 is CASGDGNQPQHF. For the CDR3, the DNA is TGTGCCAGCGGGGACGGCAATCAGCCCCAGCATTTT.

This chain uses TRBV10-3 with TRBJ1-2; D is unclear. The CDR3 extends over 16 amino acids. V lost 0 bases and J lost 7, with 18 bases in between. From germline, CDR1 is ENHRY and CDR2 SYGVKD. CDR3 nucleotides: TGTGCCATCAGTGAGTCCTCCGGGGTGATGATTACTGGCTACACCTTC. Amino acids: CAISESSGVMITGYTF.

The chain recombines TRBV30 with TRBJ2-7; 8 bases are shared with TRBD1. This CDR3 spans 15 amino acids. The germline gives CDR1 GTSNPN, CDR2 SVGIG (reference sequence). V lost 0 bases to trimming and J lost 4 bases; unmatched junction nucleotides: 8. The CDR3 sequence: CAWSVRGTGKYEQYF. CDR3 DNA: TGTGCCTGGAGTGTACGAGGGACAGGAAAGTACGAGCAGTACTTC.

The rearrangement joins TRBV15 to TRBJ2-3; the match to TRBD2 covers 9 bases. The CDR3 is 17 residues long. Trimming at V came to 0 bases and at J to 0 bases, leaving 4 bases not matched to a gene. Germline CDR1 and CDR2: LNHNV and YYDKDF (reference sequence). The CDR3 loop reads CATSRDLAGGSTDTQYF. The CDR3 nucleotides read TGTGCCACCAGCAGAGATCTGGCGGGAGGGAGCACAGATACGCAGTATTTT. Using reference TRBV15 and TRBJ2-3 for the parts outside the CDR3, the full variable domain is DAMVIQNPRYQVTQFGKPVTLSCSQTLNHNVMYWYQQKSSQAPKLLFHYYDKDFNNEADTPDNFQSRRPNTSFCFLDIRSPGLGDTAMYLCATSRDLAGGSTDTQYFGPGTRLTVL.

This sequence joins TRBV28 and TRBJ1-2, with D possibly being TRBD1 (6 bases). From germline, CDR1 is MDHEN and CDR2 SYDVKM. This CDR3 comprises 14 residues. V dropped 2 bases and J dropped 2 bases, with 9 bases sitting between them. The CDR3 protein is CASSLLQGNYGYTF. Here the CDR3 DNA reads TGTGCCAGCAGTTTACTCCAGGGGAACTATGGCTACACCTTC.

The chain recombines TRBV2 with TRBJ2-7; the match to TRBD2 covers 7 bases. The CDR3 spans 13 residues. After removal of 7 bases from V and 4 bases from J, the junction contained 7 bases not matched to a gene. The V gene's germline CDR1 is SNHLY and CDR2 FYNNEI. CDR3 loop: CASILQRDYEQYF. In DNA form, the CDR3 reads TGTGCCAGCATCTTACAGCGGGATTACGAGCAGTACTTC.

This chain uses TRBV30 with TRBJ1-3; the D is unclear. Germline CDR1 GTSNPN, CDR2 SVGIG (reference sequence). The CDR3 covers 15 residues. V was cut by 7 bases and J by 0 bases, with 16 bases left in between. The CDR3 DNA reads TGTGCCTCGGGTCTCGGGAGGGCCTCTGGAAACACCATATATTTT. Translated, it gives CASGLGRASGNTIYF. The full variable domain, rest sourced from reference TRBV30 and TRBJ1-3, is SQTIHQWPATLVQPVGSPLSLECTVEGTSNPNLYWYRQAAGRGLQLLFYSVGIGQISSEVPQNLSASRPQDRQFILSSKKLLLSDSGFYLCASGLGRASGNTIYFGEGSWLTVV.

The V gene is TRBV19, the J gene TRBJ1-2, with TRBD1 as a possible D gene (5 bases). With 3 bases removed from V and 8 bases from J, the gap between germline ends came to 13 bases. This CDR3 contains 13 residues. Germline V gene sequence: CDR1 LNHDA, CDR2 SQIVND (reference sequence). The CDR3 nucleotides are TGTGCCAGTAGTATTAATGAGGGGCGCGGCTACACCTTC. This gives the protein CASSINEGRGYTF.

The rearrangement links TRBV7-2 to TRBJ1-2; a weak D match, TRBD1 (6 bases). Trimming removed 5 bases at V and 5 bases at J, with 12 bases between. The CDR3 has 13 residues. Per germline, CDR1 SGHTA and CDR2 FQGNSA. The CDR3 DNA is TGTGCCAGCAGCACCCCAGGGGCTTATGGCTACACCTTC. It codes for CASSTPGAYGYTF.